These T cell receptor beta chains were read from a single sample in a study of chemoradiotherapy in HPV16-positive cancers. Assay used: immunoSEQ multiplex PCR; TCRdb lists only in-frame clones, some missing. The sample records 9,500 to 15,000 clones, around 78% being singletons. The sample was gathered from a patient who underwent chemoradiotherapy. The receptors were sampled from a human donor with HPV-associated anogenital cancer. The CDR3 runs from the conserved cysteine through the conserved F or W. Fields, in order: clone size, V gene, D gene, J gene, CDR3 DNA, CDR3 protein. D genes are given only for firm matches. For some rows the clone size is stated as once, few or many, or as a class when expanded; others skip it.

NA,TRBV4-1,NA,TRBJ1-2,TGCGCCAGCACCCAACGGCAAGAACCGAACTATGGCTACACCTTC,CASTQRQEPNYGYTF
few,TRBV7-7,NA,TRBJ1-3,TGTGCTAGCAGCTTAGGCGGTCAGGGGTCCGGAAACACCATATATTTT,CASSLGGQGSGNTIYF
few,TRBV7-2,TRBD2,TRBJ2-7,TGTGCCAGCAGCTTAGCTGTTAGCGGGGGAGAGCAGTACTTC,CASSLAVSGGEQYF
NA,TRBV6-1,NA,TRBJ2-5,TGTGCCAGCAGGGACGGGGGACAGCAAGAGACCCAGTACTTC,CASRDGGQQETQYF
once,TRBV10-3,NA,TRBJ1-1,TGTGCCATCAGTGAGACAGCGTTGGAAGCTTTCTTT,CAISETALEAFF
NA,TRBV6-1,TRBD1,TRBJ2-2,TGTGCCAGCAGTGAAGGGACAGGGGACACCGGGGAGCTGTTTTTT,CASSEGTGDTGELFF
few,TRBV27,NA,TRBJ1-2,TGTGCCAGCAGTCAGACCCTGGCGAGGGGGGCGCGGGATGGCTACACCTTC,CASSQTLARGARDGYTF
NA,TRBV19,NA,TRBJ1-5,TGTGCCAGTAGTACATCCGGGACATCAGCGAGATATCAGCCCCAGCATTTT,CASSTSGTSARYQPQHF
NA,TRBV4-3,TRBD2,TRBJ2-1,TGCGCCAGCAGCCAAGATAGGGGAGGGTCTAGAAGTGAGCAGTTCTTC,CASSQDRGGSRSEQFF
NA,TRBV7-2,NA,TRBJ2-5,TGTGCCAGCAGCTCACAGGGTTTGGGCCAAGAGACCCAGTACTTC,CASSSQGLGQETQYF
NA,TRBV4-3,NA,TRBJ2-1,TGCGCCAGCAGCCTACTAGGGGGAAGCTCCTACAATGAGCAGTTCTTC,CASSLLGGSSYNEQFF
NA,TRBV6-5,NA,TRBJ1-2,TGTGCCAGCAGTTCGCAGGGGAGGGGAGTTGATGGCTACACCTTC,CASSSQGRGVDGYTF
NA,TRBV5-1,NA,TRBJ1-3,TGCGCCAGCTCCGAGGGGGGTACATCTGGAAACACCATATATTTT,CASSEGGTSGNTIYF
NA,TRBV7-9,NA,TRBJ1-6,TGTGCCAGCACCCCCGAGGGTTCACCCCTCCACTTT,CASTPEGSPLHF
NA,TRBV7-2,NA,TRBJ2-3,TGTGCCAGCAGCTTCGGCTCAGGGGGGTGGACAGATACGCAGTATTTT,CASSFGSGGWTDTQYF
NA,TRBV29-1,TRBD1,TRBJ2-6,TGCAGCGTTGGAGGGGGCTCGGGGGCCAACGTCCTGACTTTC,CSVGGGSGANVLTF
NA,TRBV27,TRBD1,TRBJ1-4,TGTGCCAGCAGGACAGGGGGCATGTTGAAACTGTTTTTT,CASRTGGMLKLFF
NA,TRBV5-1,TRBD1,TRBJ2-3,TGCGCCAGCAGCCCGGGACAGCCCACAGATACGCAGTATTTT,CASSPGQPTDTQYF
once,TRBV2,TRBD1,TRBJ2-3,TGTGCCAGCAGCGGACAGGGGGTCACAGATACGCAGTATTTT,CASSGQGVTDTQYF
few,TRBV7-2,TRBD1,TRBJ1-2,TGTGCCAGCAGCCCCACAGGGGACTACTATGGCTACACCTTC,CASSPTGDYYGYTF
NA,TRBV5-8,NA,TRBJ1-6,TGTGCCAGCAGCCTTCGCGGACAGAAGTCACCCCTCCACTTT,CASSLRGQKSPLHF
NA,TRBV5-1,NA,TRBJ2-3,TGCGCCAGCAGCTTGCAGTTGGGCGGACCCGGAGATACGCAGTATTTT,CASSLQLGGPGDTQYF
NA,TRBV27,NA,TRBJ2-3,TGTGCCAGCAGCTTGAGCGGTTATACGCAGTATTTT,CASSLSGYTQYF
NA,TRBV6-1,NA,TRBJ1-2,TGTGCCAGCAGTGAATTTTCGACAGAAACTAACTATGGCTACACCTTC,CASSEFSTETNYGYTF
NA,TRBV4-2,NA,TRBJ1-1,TGTGCCAGCAGCCAAGATCTTCGCAAGGGGGAAGCTTTCTTT,CASSQDLRKGEAFF
NA,TRBV7-2,TRBD1,TRBJ1-6,TGTGCCAGCAGCAAGCACAGGGGGGAGAATTCACCCCTCCACTTT,CASSKHRGENSPLHF
few,TRBV23-1,NA,TRBJ2-2,TGCGCCAGCAGTCAATTCCAGGGGACCGGGGAGCTGTTTTTT,CASSQFQGTGELFF
NA,TRBV7-2,NA,TRBJ1-6,TGTGCCAGCAGCTCTCGGGACATCGTAAATTCACCCCTCCACTTT,CASSSRDIVNSPLHF
few,TRBV5-1,NA,TRBJ2-7,TGCGCCAGCAGCTTGGAACTAGGGGTCCACGAGCAGTACTTC,CASSLELGVHEQYF
few,TRBV5-1,NA,TRBJ2-1,TGCGCCAGCAGCTCGGTTCGGGGCGTGGATGAGCAGTTCTTC,CASSSVRGVDEQFF
NA,TRBV10-3,NA,TRBJ2-6,TGTGCCATCAGTCCCACCTCTGGGGCCAACGTCCTGACTTTC,CAISPTSGANVLTF
NA,TRBV5-1,NA,TRBJ1-1,TGCGCCAGCAGCTTGTCTGGGACGAACACTGAAGCTTTCTTT,CASSLSGTNTEAFF
NA,TRBV2,NA,TRBJ2-5,TGTGCCAGCAGTAAGGCAATACTAGACCAAGAGACCCAGTACTTC,CASSKAILDQETQYF
NA,TRBV4-3,TRBD1,TRBJ2-3,TGCGCCAGCAGCCAGACCGGAAGGGGGCCCACAGATACGCAGTATTTT,CASSQTGRGPTDTQYF
NA,TRBV27,TRBD1,TRBJ1-5,TGTGCCAGCAGTTTGACAGGGGCCCAGCCCCAGCATTTT,CASSLTGAQPQHF
NA,TRBV7-8,NA,TRBJ1-5,TGTGCCAGCAGCCTGTACTCCGGGTCCCATCAGCCCCAGCATTTT,CASSLYSGSHQPQHF
NA,TRBV5-8,TRBD1,TRBJ1-5,TGTGCCAGCAGCGCGGGGACAGGGGGGACGGCCCAGCATTTT,CASSAGTGGTAQHF
NA,TRBV30,NA,TRBJ1-1,TGTGCCCAGGGAGAAACTGAAGCTTTCTTT,CAQGETEAFF
NA,TRBV7-3,NA,TRBJ1-4,TGTGCCAGCAGCTTAAATCCGGGGGAAAAACTGTTTTTT,CASSLNPGEKLFF
few,TRBV30,NA,TRBJ1-1,TGTGCCTGGAGTCTATGGGGGGCGGGGAACACTGAAGCTTTCTTT,CAWSLWGAGNTEAFF
NA,TRBV7-2,NA,TRBJ1-2,TGTGCCAGCAGCTTATTTGAGGGGGAGGGCTACACCTTC,CASSLFEGEGYTF
NA,TRBV6-6,NA,TRBJ2-7,TGTGCCAGCAGTTACACACTCTACGAGCAGTACTTC,CASSYTLYEQYF
NA,TRBV5-4,TRBD1,TRBJ1-1,TGTGCCAGCAGCCCGGACAGGGGGCTTTCGAAGACTGAAGCTTTCTTT,CASSPDRGLSKTEAFF
NA,TRBV7-8,NA,TRBJ1-6,TGTGCCAGCAGCCCCTGGGGTACAGGCCCCAATTCACCCCTCCACTTT,CASSPWGTGPNSPLHF
NA,TRBV4-2,TRBD1,TRBJ2-2,TGTGCCAGCAGCTATTCGGAGTCAGGGGGTTTAAACACCGGGGAGCTGTTTTTT,CASSYSESGGLNTGELFF
NA,TRBV18,NA,TRBJ2-1,TGTGCCAGCTCACCACGGTGGGGGGCATACAATGAGCAGTTCTTC,CASSPRWGAYNEQFF
NA,TRBV7-2,NA,TRBJ2-1,TGTGCCAGCAGCTTAGGAGGTTTTGATGAGCAGTTCTTC,CASSLGGFDEQFF
NA,TRBV6-4,NA,TRBJ2-7,TGTGCCAGCAGTGACTCCACACGGGCGGGGAGAAACTACGAGCAGTACTTC,CASSDSTRAGRNYEQYF
NA,TRBV19,NA,TRBJ2-2,TGTGCCAGTCAGGTATACGGGGAGCTGTTTTTT,CASQVYGELFF
NA,TRBV18,NA,TRBJ1-1,TGTGCCAGCTCACCATGGACCGAGGGAGAAGCTTTCTTT,CASSPWTEGEAFF
NA,TRBV6-1,TRBD2,TRBJ2-7,TGTGCCAGCAGTGAAGCTAGCGGGGGGGCCTACGAGCAGTACTTC,CASSEASGGAYEQYF
NA,TRBV27,NA,TRBJ2-7,TGTGCCAGCAGTTCCTCCTACGAGCAGTACTTC,CASSSSYEQYF
once,TRBV9,TRBD1,TRBJ1-6,TGTGCCAGCAGCGTAGAGAGGGACACAGGGGTGGGAAGGTCACCCCTCCACTTT,CASSVERDTGVGRSPLHF
NA,TRBV5-1,NA,TRBJ2-5,TGCGCCAGCAGCCCCGGATCAACCAGAGAGACCCAGTACTTC,CASSPGSTRETQYF
NA,TRBV14,NA,TRBJ2-5,TGTGCCAGCAGCCCTGACCACTTGGGAGGAGAGACCCAGTACTTC,CASSPDHLGGETQYF